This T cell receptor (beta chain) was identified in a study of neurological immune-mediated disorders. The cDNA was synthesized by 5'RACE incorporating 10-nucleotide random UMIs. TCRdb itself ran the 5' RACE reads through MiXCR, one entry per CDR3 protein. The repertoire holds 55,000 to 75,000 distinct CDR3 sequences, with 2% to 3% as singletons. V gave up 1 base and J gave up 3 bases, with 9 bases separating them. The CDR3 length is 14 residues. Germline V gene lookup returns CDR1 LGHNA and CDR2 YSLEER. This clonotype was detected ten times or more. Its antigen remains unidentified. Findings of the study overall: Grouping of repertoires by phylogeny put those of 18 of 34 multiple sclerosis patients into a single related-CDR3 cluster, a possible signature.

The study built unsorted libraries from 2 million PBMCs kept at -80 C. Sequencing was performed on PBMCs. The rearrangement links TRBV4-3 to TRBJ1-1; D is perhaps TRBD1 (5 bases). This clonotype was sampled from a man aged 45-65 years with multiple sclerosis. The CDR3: CASSQGWGDTEAFF. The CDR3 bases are TGCGCCAGCAGCCAAGGATGGGGGGACACTGAAGCTTTCTTT.